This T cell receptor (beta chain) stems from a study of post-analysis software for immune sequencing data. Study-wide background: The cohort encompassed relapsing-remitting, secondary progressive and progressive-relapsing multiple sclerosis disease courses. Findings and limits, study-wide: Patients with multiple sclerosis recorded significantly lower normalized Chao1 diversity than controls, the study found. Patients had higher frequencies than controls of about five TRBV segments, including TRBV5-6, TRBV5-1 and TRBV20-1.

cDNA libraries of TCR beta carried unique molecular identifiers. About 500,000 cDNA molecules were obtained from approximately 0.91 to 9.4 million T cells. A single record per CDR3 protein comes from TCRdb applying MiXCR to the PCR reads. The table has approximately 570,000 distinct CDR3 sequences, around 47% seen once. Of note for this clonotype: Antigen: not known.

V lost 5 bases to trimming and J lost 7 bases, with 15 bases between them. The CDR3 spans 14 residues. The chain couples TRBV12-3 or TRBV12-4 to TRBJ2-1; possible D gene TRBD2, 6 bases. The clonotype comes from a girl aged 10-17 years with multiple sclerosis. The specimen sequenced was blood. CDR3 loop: CASSLQGGGNEQFF. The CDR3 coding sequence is TGTGCCAGCAGTCTCCAGGGTGGGGGGAATGAGCAGTTCTTC.